These 11 T cell receptor beta chains came from one sample sequenced in a study of siplizumab effects on memory and regulatory T cells (dated by TCRdb to between 2017 and 2020). The protocol used for the library was the immunoSEQ multiplex PCR assay. TCRdb took this table from immuneACCESS and kept in-frame rearrangements with V and J called. Such tables lack part of the clones; where checked against another copy, unresolved V genes explain under half of the gap, and the rest is unexplained. Present in this sample are about 75,000 clones, 93% of which were seen just once. The top ten hold about 5% of the sample. Specimen: CD8+ T cells sorted from blood. The origin of the receptors is a human donor in good health.

This sequence joins TRBV27 and TRBJ2-7; possible D gene TRBD2, 6 bases. Germline-derived CDR1 and CDR2 are MNHEY and SMNVEV (reference sequence). The germline V and J ends were trimmed by 6 bases and 6 bases, with 15 bases remaining between them. CDR3 size: 13 residues. CDR3 amino acids: CASSLWSGSEQYF. The DNA of the CDR3 is TGTGCCAGCAGCCTGTGGAGCGGGTCCGAGCAGTACTTC.

V usage is TRBV20-1 and J usage is TRBJ2-3; no clear D gene. Per germline, CDR1 DFQATT and CDR2 SNEGSKA (reference sequence). The V gene lost 6 bases and the J gene lost 3 bases, with 4 bases spanning the gap. The CDR3 spans 10 residues. The CDR3 bases are TGCAGTGCCACGACAGATACGCAGTATTTT. It translates to CSATTDTQYF.

The chain employs TRBV2 and TRBJ1-6; 7 positions match TRBD1. The germline V gene has CDR1 SNHLY and CDR2 FYNNEI. The CDR3 is 16 residues long. V shed 6 bases, J shed 6 bases, and the junction held 11 bases outside the gene matches. The CDR3, as DNA: TGTGCCAGCAGCCGATATCGACAGGGTGGTAATTCACCCCTCCACTTT. This sequence encodes CASSRYRQGGNSPLHF.

Turning to this clone: Other DNA sequences in the sample encode the same CDR3. CDR3 in amino acids: CASSVGSGSYNEQFF. The CDR3 DNA sequence: TGTGCCAGCAGCGTAGGATCTGGCTCCTACAATGAGCAGTTCTTC. The rearrangement joins TRBV9 to TRBJ2-1, with D uncertain. V shed 0 bases and J shed 0 bases, with 7 bases lying between them. Germline V gene data show CDR1 as SGDLS and CDR2 as YYNGEE. This CDR3 has 15 amino acids.

The rearrangement links TRBV7-3 to TRBJ1-1; D is ambiguous. In germline, CDR1 is SGHTA, CDR2 FQGTGA. The CDR3 covers 13 residues. V was shortened by 1 base and J by 7 bases, with 10 bases between the two germline ends. This CDR3 is CASSLMGGYEAFF. CDR3 in DNA: TGTGCCAGCAGCTTAATGGGCGGGTATGAAGCTTTCTTT.

The rearrangement uses TRBV4-3 and TRBJ1-2, with 11 positions matching TRBD1. This CDR3 comprises 17 residues. The germline V gene encodes CDR1 LGHNA and CDR2 YSLEER. Trimming took 4 bases from V and 3 from J; bases not matched to a gene: 10. Here the CDR3 reads CASSPAGQGEGDYGYTF. DNA for the CDR3: TGCGCCAGCAGCCCCGCGGGACAGGGGGAGGGGGACTATGGCTACACCTTC.

The rearrangement uses TRBV9 and TRBJ2-7; D is ambiguous. The germline V gene has CDR1 SGDLS and CDR2 YYNGEE. Trimming shortened V by 0 bases and J by 0 bases, and 10 bases separated the two germline ends. CDR3 length equals 15 residues. The CDR3 spells CASSVGQLSSYEQYF. CDR3 in DNA: TGTGCCAGCAGCGTAGGCCAGCTTAGCTCCTACGAGCAGTACTTC.

The chain employs TRBV10-2 and TRBJ2-1, with D maybe TRBD1 (6 bases). Between the trimmed V and J ends, which lost 3 bases and 6 bases, there was a span of 12 bases. Germline-derived CDR1 and CDR2 are WSHSY and SAAADI. The CDR3 length is 14 residues. CDR3 loop: CASSDTRGGNEQFF. The CDR3, as DNA: TGCGCCAGCAGTGACACAAGAGGGGGCAATGAGCAGTTCTTC.

The chain couples TRBV6-1 to TRBJ1-5, with a possible D match to TRBD1 (5 bases). Trimming cost V 1 base and J 0 bases, with 13 bases left between them. Germline V gene data show CDR1 as MNHNS and CDR2 as SASEGT. The CDR3 consists of 17 residues. The CDR3: CASSEGEQAYSNQPQHF. CDR3 nucleotides: TGTGCCAGCAGTGAAGGTGAACAGGCATATAGCAATCAGCCCCAGCATTTT.

This clone appeared a single time. The V gene is TRBV4-1, the J gene TRBJ2-3, with TRBD1 matching over 10 bases. Germline V gene sequence: CDR1 MGHRA, CDR2 YSYEKL. J was trimmed by 1 base and V by 1 base; bases with no gene match: 5. CDR3 length: 17 amino acids. For the CDR3, the DNA is TGCGCCAGCAGCCAAGCGGCCGGGACAGGGGGCACAGATACGCAGTATTTT. Its protein is CASSQAAGTGGTDTQYF.

V gene TRBV7-7 combines with J gene TRBJ2-1; 13 bases align to TRBD2. Germline lookup yields CDR1 SSHAT and CDR2 FNYEAQ (reference sequence). V was pared by 6 bases and J by 6 bases, with 5 bases of the junction left unmatched. CDR3 length: 15 residues. The CDR3 reads CASSLLAGGPNEQFF. DNA for the CDR3: TGTGCCAGCAGTTTACTAGCGGGGGGGCCCAATGAGCAGTTCTTC.